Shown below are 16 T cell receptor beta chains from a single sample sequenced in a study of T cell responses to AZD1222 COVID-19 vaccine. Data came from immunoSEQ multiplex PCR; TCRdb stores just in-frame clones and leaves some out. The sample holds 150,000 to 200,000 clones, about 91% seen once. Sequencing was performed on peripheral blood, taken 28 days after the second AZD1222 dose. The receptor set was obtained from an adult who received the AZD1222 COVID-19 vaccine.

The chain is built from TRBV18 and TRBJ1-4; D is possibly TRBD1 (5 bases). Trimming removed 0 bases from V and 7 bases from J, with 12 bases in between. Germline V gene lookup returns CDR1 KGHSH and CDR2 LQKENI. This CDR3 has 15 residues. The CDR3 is CASSPPRRGPEKLFF. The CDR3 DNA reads TGTGCCAGCTCACCACCGCGGAGGGGTCCTGAAAAACTGTTTTTT. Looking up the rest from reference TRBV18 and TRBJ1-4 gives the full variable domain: NAGVMQNPRHLVRRRGQEARLRCSPMKGHSHVYWYRQLPEEGLKFMVYLQKENIIDESGMPKERFSAEFPKEGPSILRIQQVVRGDSAAYFCASSPPRRGPEKLFFGSGTQLSVL.

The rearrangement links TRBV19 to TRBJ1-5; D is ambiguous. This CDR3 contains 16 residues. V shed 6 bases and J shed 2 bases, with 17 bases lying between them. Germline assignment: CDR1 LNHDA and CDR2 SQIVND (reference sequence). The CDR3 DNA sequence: TGTGCCAGTAGCGTGGCAGGCAAGGGAGGCAATCAGCCCCAGCATTTT. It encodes CASSVAGKGGNQPQHF.

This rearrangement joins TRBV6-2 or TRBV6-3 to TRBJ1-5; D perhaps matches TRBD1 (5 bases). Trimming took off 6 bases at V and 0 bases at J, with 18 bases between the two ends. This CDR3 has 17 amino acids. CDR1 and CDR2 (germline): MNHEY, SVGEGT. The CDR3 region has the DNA TGTGCCAGCAGCCCTGACAGCGGTTCCCATAGCAATCAGCCCCAGCATTTT. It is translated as CASSPDSGSHSNQPQHF.

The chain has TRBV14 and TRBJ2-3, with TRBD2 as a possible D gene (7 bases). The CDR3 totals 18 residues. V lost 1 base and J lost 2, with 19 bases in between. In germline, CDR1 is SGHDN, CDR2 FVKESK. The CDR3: CASSQGIWGGLPTDTQYF. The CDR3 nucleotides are TGTGCCAGCAGCCAAGGCATATGGGGGGGCCTCCCCACAGATACGCAGTATTTT.

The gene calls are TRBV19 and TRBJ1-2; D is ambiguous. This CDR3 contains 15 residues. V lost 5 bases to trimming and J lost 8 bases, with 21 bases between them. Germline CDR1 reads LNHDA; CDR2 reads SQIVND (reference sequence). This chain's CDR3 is CASSWSGVELFGYTF. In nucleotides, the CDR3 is TGTGCCAGTAGTTGGAGCGGGGTGGAGCTTTTCGGCTACACCTTC. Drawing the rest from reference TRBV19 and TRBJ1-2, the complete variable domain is DGGITQSPKYLFRKEGQNVTLSCEQNLNHDAMYWYRQDPGQGLRLIYYSQIVNDFQKGDIAEGYSVSREKKESFPLTVTSAQKNPTAFYLCASSWSGVELFGYTFGSGTRLTVV.

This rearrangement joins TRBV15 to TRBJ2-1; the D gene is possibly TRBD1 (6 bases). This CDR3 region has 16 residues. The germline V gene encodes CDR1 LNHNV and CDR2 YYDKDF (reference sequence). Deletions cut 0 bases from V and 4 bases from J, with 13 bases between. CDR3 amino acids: CATSRDPDSPYNEQFF. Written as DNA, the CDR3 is TGTGCCACCAGCAGAGACCCGGACAGTCCGTACAATGAGCAGTTCTTC.

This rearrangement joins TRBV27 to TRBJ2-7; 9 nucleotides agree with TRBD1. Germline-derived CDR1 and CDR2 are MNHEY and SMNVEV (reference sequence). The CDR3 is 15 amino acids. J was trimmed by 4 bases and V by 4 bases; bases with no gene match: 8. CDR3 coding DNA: TGTGCCAGCAGTTCCTGGGACAGGGTACTGTACGAGCAGTACTTC. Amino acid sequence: CASSSWDRVLYEQYF.

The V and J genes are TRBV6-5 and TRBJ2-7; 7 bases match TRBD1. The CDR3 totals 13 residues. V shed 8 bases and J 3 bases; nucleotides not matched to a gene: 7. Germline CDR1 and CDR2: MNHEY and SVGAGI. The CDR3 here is CASHRGRSYEQYF. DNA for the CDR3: TGTGCCAGCCACAGGGGTAGGAGCTACGAGCAGTACTTC.

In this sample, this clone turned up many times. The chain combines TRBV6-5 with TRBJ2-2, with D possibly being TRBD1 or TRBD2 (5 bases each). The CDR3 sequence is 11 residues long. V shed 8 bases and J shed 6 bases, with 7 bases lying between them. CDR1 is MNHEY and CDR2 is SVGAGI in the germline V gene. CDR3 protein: CASEGPGELFF. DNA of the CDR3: TGTGCCAGCGAGGGGCCCGGGGAGCTGTTTTTT.

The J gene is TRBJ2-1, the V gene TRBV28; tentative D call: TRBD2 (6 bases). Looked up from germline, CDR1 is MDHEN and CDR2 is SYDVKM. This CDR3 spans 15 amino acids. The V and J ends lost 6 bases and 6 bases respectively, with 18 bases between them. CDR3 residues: CASRREGAPGNEQFF. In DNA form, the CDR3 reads TGTGCCAGCAGGCGGGAAGGTGCCCCCGGCAATGAGCAGTTCTTC.

CDR3 DNA: TGTGCCAGCAGCCCCGGTGGGTGGGATTCACCCCTCCACTTT. Translated, it gives CASSPGGWDSPLHF. The chain recombines TRBV6-6 with TRBJ1-6; D gene uncertain. V lost 6 bases, J lost 8 bases, and 14 bases lay in between. The CDR3 runs to 14 residues. The germline CDR1 and CDR2 sequences are MNHNY and SVGAGI (reference sequence).

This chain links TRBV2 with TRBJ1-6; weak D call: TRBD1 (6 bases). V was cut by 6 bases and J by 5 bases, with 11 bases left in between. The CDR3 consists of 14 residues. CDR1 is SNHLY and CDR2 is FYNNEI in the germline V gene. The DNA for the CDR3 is TGTGCCAGCAGCCTGGACAGAAATAATTCACCCCTCCACTTT. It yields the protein CASSLDRNNSPLHF.

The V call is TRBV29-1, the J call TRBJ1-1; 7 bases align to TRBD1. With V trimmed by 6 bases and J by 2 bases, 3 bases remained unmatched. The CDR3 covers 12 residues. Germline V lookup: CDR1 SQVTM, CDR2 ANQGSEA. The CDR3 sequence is CSVGQRNTEAFF. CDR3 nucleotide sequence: TGCAGCGTGGGACAGAGAAACACTGAAGCTTTCTTT.

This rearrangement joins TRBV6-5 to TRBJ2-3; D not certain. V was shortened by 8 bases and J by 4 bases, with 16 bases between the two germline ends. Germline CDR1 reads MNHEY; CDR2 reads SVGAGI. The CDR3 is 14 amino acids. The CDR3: CASFETGRSDTQYF. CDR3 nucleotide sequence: TGTGCCAGCTTCGAAACCGGAAGGTCAGATACGCAGTATTTT.

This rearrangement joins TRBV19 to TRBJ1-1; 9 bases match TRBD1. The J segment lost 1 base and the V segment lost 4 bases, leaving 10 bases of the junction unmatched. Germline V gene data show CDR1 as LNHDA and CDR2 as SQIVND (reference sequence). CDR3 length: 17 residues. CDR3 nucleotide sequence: TGTGCCAGTAGTACCAACAGGGGGCGGGGATCGAACACTGAAGCTTTCTTT. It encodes CASSTNRGRGSNTEAFF.

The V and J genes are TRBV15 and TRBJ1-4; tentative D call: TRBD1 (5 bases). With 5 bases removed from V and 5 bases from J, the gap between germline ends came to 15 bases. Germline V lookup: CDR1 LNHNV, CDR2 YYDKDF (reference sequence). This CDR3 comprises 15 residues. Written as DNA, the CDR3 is TGTGCCACCAGCCCGCGCAGGGAGCCAAATGAAAAACTGTTTTTT. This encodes CATSPRREPNEKLFF. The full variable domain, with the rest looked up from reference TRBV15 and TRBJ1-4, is DAMVIQNPRYQVTQFGKPVTLSCSQTLNHNVMYWYQQKSSQAPKLLFHYYDKDFNNEADTPDNFQSRRPNTSFCFLDIRSPGLGDTAMYLCATSPRREPNEKLFFGSGTQLSVL.